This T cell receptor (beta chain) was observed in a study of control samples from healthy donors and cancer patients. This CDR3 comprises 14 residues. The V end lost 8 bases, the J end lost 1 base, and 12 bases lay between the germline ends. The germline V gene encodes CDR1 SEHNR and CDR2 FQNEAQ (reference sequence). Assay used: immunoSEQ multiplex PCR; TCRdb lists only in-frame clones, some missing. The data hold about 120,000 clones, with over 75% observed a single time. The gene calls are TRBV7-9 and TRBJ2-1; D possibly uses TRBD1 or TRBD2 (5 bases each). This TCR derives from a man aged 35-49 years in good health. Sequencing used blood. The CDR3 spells CASLRDQSYNEQFF. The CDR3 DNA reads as TGTGCCAGCTTACGGGACCAGTCCTACAATGAGCAGTTCTTC.